Each of the 21 T cell receptor beta chains below was sequenced from the same sample in a study of T-cell memory formation after mild COVID-19. TCRdb reanalysed the 5' RACE reads using MiXCR and keeps one entry per CDR3 protein. This sample carries 100,000 to 150,000 distinct CDR3 sequences, about 5.9% of them seen once, and the ten largest clones take over 2%. What was sequenced was PBMCs or a T cell subset sorted from them (not recorded which). The receptor source for this set is an adult woman who had mild COVID-19 (a few samples of this study predate the infection). Cell type and time point are not known.

This clonotype was counted only a few times. The gene calls are TRBV3-1 and TRBJ2-5; D may match TRBD1 or TRBD2 (5 bases each). The CDR3 is 14 residues long. Germline V gene sequence: CDR1 LGHDT, CDR2 YNNKEL (reference sequence). V was cut by 8 bases and J by 2 bases, with 15 bases left in between. CDR3: CASSLPGPQETQYF. The CDR3 DNA sequence: TGTGCCAGCTCCTTACCGGGACCACAAGAGACCCAGTACTTC.

This clonotype was seen repeatedly, ten times or more. The chain has TRBV29-1 and TRBJ2-5; no firm D call. V lost 1 base, J lost 5 bases, and 14 bases lay in between. The germline V gene encodes CDR1 SQVTM and CDR2 ANQGSEA. The CDR3 is 14 residues long. The CDR3 spells CSVEVTLGVETQYF. The CDR3 region has the DNA TGCAGCGTTGAAGTAACGCTAGGAGTCGAGACCCAGTACTTC.

This clonotype occurred a few times. The chain links TRBV5-5 to TRBJ1-5; no definite D call. Germline V gives CDR1 SGHKS, CDR2 YYEKEE (reference sequence). The CDR3 is 17 amino acids. V lost 4 bases and J lost 0, with 17 bases in between. The CDR3 loop is CASSPIHGDTSNQPQHF. The CDR3, as DNA: TGTGCCAGCAGCCCCATCCATGGTGACACTAGCAATCAGCCCCAGCATTTT.

V is TRBV18 and J is TRBJ1-1; D uncertain. CDR3 size: 15 residues. V lost 5 bases and J 0 bases, leaving 13 bases between the germline ends. Germline V gene sequence: CDR1 KGHSH, CDR2 LQKENI. The CDR3: CASSRFDPLNTEAFF. The CDR3 DNA sequence: TGTGCCAGCTCAAGGTTCGATCCTTTGAACACTGAAGCTTTCTTT.

The V call is TRBV30, the J call TRBJ1-1; TRBD1 might be the D (6 bases). The CDR3 covers 11 residues. V was shortened by 4 bases and J by 10 bases, with 13 bases between the two germline ends. Germline-derived CDR1 and CDR2 are GTSNPN and SVGIG (reference sequence). Here the CDR3 reads CAWKWTAVAFF. Written as DNA, the CDR3 is TGTGCCTGGAAATGGACAGCCGTAGCTTTCTTT.

This clonotype was detected ten times or more. The chain employs TRBV7-3 and TRBJ2-1; 7 nucleotides match TRBD2. This CDR3 is 15 amino acids long. With 4 bases clipped from V and 5 bases from J, the junction kept 8 bases outside the gene matches. Per germline, CDR1 SGHTA and CDR2 FQGTGA. CDR3 in amino acids: CASSSRMSGDNEQFF. CDR3 bases: TGTGCCAGCAGCTCCCGGATGAGCGGGGACAATGAGCAGTTCTTC. Full variable domain (missing parts from reference TRBV7-3 and TRBJ2-1): GAGVSQTPSNKVTEKGKYVELRCDPISGHTALYWYRQSLGQGPEFLIYFQGTGAADDSGLPNDRFFAVRPEGSVSTLKIQRTERGDSAVYLCASSSRMSGDNEQFFGPGTRLTVL.

J is TRBJ2-1 and V is TRBV20-1; perhaps TRBD2 as D (6 bases). This CDR3 comprises 13 residues. V lost 7 bases to trimming and J lost 0 bases, with 10 bases between them. The germline V gene encodes CDR1 DFQATT and CDR2 SNEGSKA (reference sequence). Here the CDR3 DNA reads TGCAGTGTACCGGAGGGCTCCTACAATGAGCAGTTCTTC. Translating gives CSVPEGSYNEQFF.

This clonotype was counted between two and nine times. The V call is TRBV20-1, the J call TRBJ2-7; TRBD2 matches at 7 bases. CDR3 size: 13 residues. In germline, CDR1 is DFQATT, CDR2 SNEGSKA (reference sequence). Trimming at V came to 5 bases and at J to 5 bases, leaving 9 bases not matched to a gene. The CDR3 loop reads CSAPWEGLNEQYF. The CDR3 DNA reads as TGCAGTGCTCCCTGGGAGGGCCTAAACGAGCAGTACTTC.

This clonotype was detected ten times or more. This chain joins TRBV5-1 and TRBJ2-7, with D possibly TRBD1 on 6 matching bases. There are 13 residues in the CDR3. V dropped 4 bases and J dropped 0 bases, with 8 bases sitting between them. The germline V gene has CDR1 SGHRS and CDR2 YFSETQ. The CDR3 protein is CASSPDSSYEQYF. The CDR3 bases are TGCGCCAGCAGCCCGGACAGCTCCTACGAGCAGTACTTC.

This clonotype turned up a few times. For the CDR3, the DNA is TGTGCCAGCAGCTTGGGACTAGCGGGAGCCAAAAACATTCAGTACTTC. Protein sequence: CASSLGLAGAKNIQYF. The chain is built from TRBV11-1 and TRBJ2-4, with 12 bases matching TRBD2. Germline CDR1 is SGHAT and CDR2 is FQDESV (reference sequence). V lost 3 bases to trimming and J lost 0 bases; unmatched junction nucleotides: 0. The CDR3 runs 16 residues.

This clonotype was counted a few times. The chain combines TRBV4-3 with TRBJ1-1; D might be TRBD1 (6 bases). The V end lost 3 bases, the J end lost 6 bases, and 17 bases lay between the germline ends. CDR3 length: 15 amino acids. In germline, CDR1 is LGHNA, CDR2 YSLEER. CDR3 nucleotides: TGCGCCAGCAGCCAGGGGCAAAGGGGGGTCCCTGAAGCTTTCTTT. Amino acid sequence: CASSQGQRGVPEAFF.

This clonotype was counted only a few times. This chain's CDR3 is CASSQVGDRVGEQYF. CDR3 coding DNA: TGCGCCAGCAGCCAAGTTGGGGACAGGGTTGGGGAGCAGTACTTC. V is TRBV4-1 and J is TRBJ2-7, with 9 bases aligning to TRBD1. Germline V gene lookup returns CDR1 MGHRA and CDR2 YSYEKL. With V trimmed by 1 base and J by 7 bases, 8 bases remained unmatched. The CDR3 is 15 residues long.

The sample holds many counts of this clonotype. This chain uses TRBV5-1 with TRBJ2-2; the match to TRBD1 covers 8 bases. V shed 2 bases and J 0 bases; nucleotides not matched to a gene: 0. Germline V gene data show CDR1 as SGHRS and CDR2 as YFSETQ. CDR3 length: 15 residues. This chain's CDR3 is CASSFRGPNTGELFF. The CDR3 region has the DNA TGCGCCAGCAGCTTCAGGGGGCCGAACACCGGGGAGCTGTTTTTT.

The rearrangement joins TRBV12-3 or TRBV12-4 to TRBJ1-1; the match to TRBD1 covers 7 bases. V lost 6 bases and J lost 4; bases outside the gene matches: 5. The CDR3 consists of 13 residues. CDR3 bases: TGTGCCAGCAGAGAGGGGGCGGGCACTGAAGCTTTCTTT. Its protein product is CASREGAGTEAFF.

This clonotype has more than one count but fewer than ten. The genes are TRBV6-5 and TRBJ1-2; 7 bases agree with TRBD1. The V segment lost 6 bases and the J segment 1 base; nucleotides outside the gene matches: 5. Germline CDR1 and CDR2: MNHEY and SVGAGI. CDR3 length equals 14 residues. This chain's CDR3 is CASRTTGFNYGYTF. CDR3 DNA: TGTGCCAGCAGGACGACAGGGTTTAACTATGGCTACACCTTC.

The CDR3 DNA follows: TGTGCCAGCAGCTTGGATCATGGCAGGGCCGCTGATGGCTACACCTTC. Translated, it gives CASSLDHGRAADGYTF. The chain has TRBV7-8 and TRBJ1-2; D perhaps matches TRBD1 (5 bases). The CDR3 contains 16 residues. Germline V CDR1 and CDR2: SGHVS, FQNEAQ. V lost 3 bases and J lost 6, with 20 bases in between.

The chain combines TRBV5-1 with TRBJ2-7; 8 nucleotides agree with TRBD1. V was pared by 6 bases and J by 4 bases, with 9 bases of the junction left unmatched. This CDR3 is 14 amino acids long. Germline V gene sequence: CDR1 SGHRS, CDR2 YFSETQ. The CDR3 sequence is CASTGTGGVYEQYF. CDR3 DNA sequence: TGCGCCAGCACTGGGACAGGTGGGGTGTACGAGCAGTACTTC.

This clonotype was counted ten times or more. DNA of the CDR3: TGCGCCAGCAGCTTTACTGGGGGGGCCTGGGATACGCAGTATTTT. Its protein is CASSFTGGAWDTQYF. This chain joins TRBV5-1 and TRBJ2-3, with D tentatively TRBD2 (7 bases). CDR3 length: 15 residues. The V end lost 2 bases, the J end lost 6 bases, and 16 bases lay between the germline ends. Germline-derived CDR1 and CDR2 are SGHRS and YFSETQ.

This clonotype was seen repeatedly, ten times or more. The chain is built from TRBV12-3 or TRBV12-4 and TRBJ1-1; a possible D gene is TRBD1 (6 bases). This CDR3 has 14 residues. The germline V and J ends were trimmed by 3 bases and 4 bases, with 12 bases remaining between them. The CDR3 nucleotides are TGTGCCAGCAGTTTTGGGGGGCGAAGCACTGAAGCTTTCTTT. Encoded protein: CASSFGGRSTEAFF.

The rearrangement joins TRBV7-3 to TRBJ2-1; 9 positions agree with TRBD2. Germline trimming cut 1 base from V and 6 bases from J; bases unmatched to any gene: 4. The CDR3 length is 15 residues. Germline V gives CDR1 SGHTA, CDR2 FQGTGA. Here the CDR3 reads CASSLIAGVGNEQFF. The DNA of the CDR3 is TGTGCCAGCAGCTTAATAGCGGGAGTAGGCAATGAGCAGTTCTTC.

The rearrangement links TRBV24-1 to TRBJ1-2; possibly TRBD1 for D (5 bases). The CDR3 spans 14 residues. Germline V gene sequence: CDR1 KGHDR, CDR2 SFDVKD. V was pared by 4 bases and J by 8 bases, with 16 bases between. In DNA, the CDR3 is TGTGCCACCAGTGACTGGGACGGCTCAAGAGGCTACACCTTC. Translating gives CATSDWDGSRGYTF.